This passage covers 5 T cell receptor beta chains from one sample sequenced in a study of T cells in Graves' hyperthyroidism and ophthalmopathy. Template material for amplifying TCR beta CDR3 regions consisted of RNA transcripts. The HTBI set primed first-round TCR CDR3 RT-PCR. TCRdb analysed the multiplex PCR reads with MiXCR anew, one entry per CDR3 protein. The sample records hundreds of thousands of distinct CDR3 sequences, 35% to 55% being singletons. The specimen was peripheral blood or thyroid tissue (not recorded which). The origin of the receptors is a young woman with Graves' hyperthyroidism.

This clonotype was seen a handful of times. The V call is TRBV19, the J call TRBJ2-7; D might be TRBD1 (5 bases). Per the germline V gene, CDR1 is LNHDA and CDR2 is SQIVND (reference sequence). This CDR3 has 13 residues. The germline V and J ends were trimmed by 6 bases and 2 bases, with 11 bases remaining between them. The CDR3 reads CASSQTEAYEQYF. Written as DNA, the CDR3 is TGTGCCAGTAGCCAGACAGAGGCCTACGAGCAGTACTTC.

V and J are TRBV20-1 and TRBJ1-1; the D gene is possibly TRBD1 (6 bases). Per germline, CDR1 DFQATT and CDR2 SNEGSKA (reference sequence). The CDR3 extends over 13 amino acids. Trimming shortened V by 4 bases and J by 0 bases, and 9 bases separated the two germline ends. The CDR3 DNA is TGCAGTGCTAAACGGACAGTGAACACTGAAGCTTTCTTT. This codes for CSAKRTVNTEAFF.

On this clonotype: At one end the junction does not follow the germline gene, possibly because of a read error. The chain employs TRBV10-3 and TRBJ1-6; no reliable D call. CDR3 length: 16 residues. Per germline, CDR1 ENHRY and CDR2 SYGVKD. This chain's CDR3 is CASSEESAAYNSPLHF. The CDR3 DNA is TGTGCCAGCAGTGAAGAGTCTGCAGCCTATAATTCACCCCTCCACTTT.

The chain uses TRBV20-1 and TRBJ1-6, with no clear D. V was cut by 0 bases and J by 5 bases, with 14 bases left in between. Germline V lookup: CDR1 DFQATT, CDR2 SNEGSKA (reference sequence). This CDR3 is 16 amino acids long. CDR3 protein: CSARELKGNHNSPLHF. CDR3 nucleotide sequence: TGCAGTGCTAGAGAGTTGAAGGGAAATCATAATTCACCCCTCCACTTT.

The chain joins TRBV14 to TRBJ2-7, with D perhaps matching TRBD2 (6 bases). Germline V gene lookup returns CDR1 SGHDN and CDR2 FVKESK. The CDR3 consists of 16 residues. V lost 4 bases to trimming and J lost 10 bases, with 26 bases between them. Here the CDR3 reads CASSPRGASSVHDQYF. In DNA form, the CDR3 reads TGTGCCAGCAGCCCCCGCGGCGCTTCTAGCGTCCATGACCAGTACTTC.